This TCR beta chain derives from a study of blood T cell repertoires in COVID-19. At the level of the study: Specimens from acute and convalescent COVID-19 originated in the United States, Italy and Spain.

Assay used: immunoSEQ multiplex PCR; TCRdb lists only in-frame clones, some missing. This sample has 150,000 to 200,000 clones, with about 85% found just once. Germline loops: CDR1 SQVTM, CDR2 ANQGSEA. The ends lost 6 bases at V and 3 bases at J; junction bases unmatched: 8. This CDR3 region has 14 residues. Seattle-derived patients entered the study during active infection and were followed longitudinally. The source of this sequence is a woman between 45 and 65 years old with COVID-19, enrolled during active disease. Sequences were obtained from peripheral blood. The chain has TRBV29-1 and TRBJ2-5; TRBD1 matches 9 bases. The CDR3 protein is CSVGAGTGKETQYF. The CDR3 DNA is TGCAGCGTGGGGGCTGGGACAGGGAAAGAGACCCAGTACTTC.